Listed below are T cell receptor beta chains from one sample, sequenced in a study of cytomegalovirus exposure and HLA in healthy donors. Data came from immunoSEQ multiplex PCR; TCRdb stores just in-frame clones and leaves some out. In the table there are about 200,000 clones, around three quarters of which are singletons. The specimen was PBMCs. The receptors derive from a man in his thirties or forties in good health and CMV-seronegative. CDR3s include the opening cysteine and the closing phenylalanine or tryptophan. The order of the fields is J gene, D gene, clone size, V gene, CDR3 DNA, CDR3 protein. A D gene is named only where the DNA matches it firmly. Clone size appears in some rows only: once, few, many, or a class for an expanded clone.

>TRBJ1-5|TRBD1|-|TRBV19
TGTGCCAGTAGTACCGACAGGGGGGGATTTAGGCATTTT
CASSTDRGGFRHF
>TRBJ2-3|TRBD2|-|TRBV2
TGTGCCAGCAGTTCGGAAGCTAGCGGAATTAGCACAGATACGCAGTATTTT
CASSSEASGISTDTQYF
>TRBJ1-1|-|-|TRBV5-6
TGTGCCAGCAGCTTGGGGAGGCAAAACACTGAAGCTTTCTTT
CASSLGRQNTEAFF
>TRBJ1-6|TRBD1|-|TRBV9
TGTGCCAGCAGCGAAGGGACAGGGAGCAATTCACCCCTCCACTTT
CASSEGTGSNSPLHF
>TRBJ2-2|TRBD2|-|TRBV28
TGTGCCAGCAGCGGGGCGGGAGCAGGAGGTACCGGGGAGCTGTTTTTT
CASSGAGAGGTGELFF
>TRBJ2-7|TRBD2|-|TRBV5-1
TGCGCCAGCAGCGCGACCGGCGGGGGGGGGTATTACGAGCAGTACTTC
CASSATGGGGYYEQYF
>TRBJ1-2|-|few|TRBV6-4
TGTGCCAGCAAAGGACAGCCGGAAGATGGCTACACCTTC
CASKGQPEDGYTF
>TRBJ2-3|-|-|TRBV25-1
TGTGCCAGCATAGAACCCACGGGGACGCAGTATTTT
CASIEPTGTQYF
>TRBJ2-1|-|-|TRBV18
TGTGCCAGCTCACCACCACGGGCGGGACCTACCGGTGAGCAGTTCTTC
CASSPPRAGPTGEQFF
>TRBJ2-1|-|few|TRBV19
TGTGCCAGTAGTATTATAGCGGACTCCTACAATGAGCAGTTCTTC
CASSIIADSYNEQFF
>TRBJ2-5|-|-|TRBV28
TGTGCCAGCAGCCAGACTAGGGAAGAGACCCAGTACTTC
CASSQTREETQYF
>TRBJ1-1|-|-|TRBV12-2
TGTGCAAGTCGCTTCCTGGACAAGGGAACTGAAGCTTTCTTT
CASRFLDKGTEAFF
>TRBJ1-2|TRBD1|-|TRBV5-1
TGCGCCAGCAGCTTGGGACAGGGCGGCTACACCTTC
CASSLGQGGYTF
>TRBJ2-1|TRBD2|-|TRBV5-4
TGTGCCAGCAGCCCAGGACTAGCGGGAGGGCCCTACAATGAGCAGTTCTTC
CASSPGLAGGPYNEQFF
>TRBJ1-2|-|-|TRBV6-5
TGTGCCAGCAGTTATAACCGGGACTTTGGAGTGGGCTACACCTTC
CASSYNRDFGVGYTF
>TRBJ1-2|-|once|TRBV19
TGTGCCAGTAGTATATCCCAGGGCCTCGACTATGGCTACACCTTC
CASSISQGLDYGYTF
>TRBJ2-1|TRBD1|-|TRBV18
TGTGCCAGCTCACCAAAGGGGGCGCGAGTTGGTGAGCAGTTCTTC
CASSPKGARVGEQFF
>TRBJ1-2|TRBD1|-|TRBV30
TGTGCCTGTAGGAGTCCCGGGACAGGGGTTAGCGGTGGCTACACCTTC
CACRSPGTGVSGGYTF
>TRBJ2-2|-|few|TRBV5-5
TGTGCCAGCAGCCCCTCAGGGAAAAACACCGGGGAGCTGTTTTTT
CASSPSGKNTGELFF
>TRBJ1-2|TRBD1|once|TRBV5-1
TGCGCCAGCAGCTTGGAAGACAGGGGTGTTGGCTACACCTTC
CASSLEDRGVGYTF
>TRBJ2-3|-|-|TRBV30
TGTGCCTGGAGCGCACTAGCTATCGGGGGAGATACGCAGTATTTT
CAWSALAIGGDTQYF
>TRBJ2-5|-|-|TRBV19
TGTGCCAGTAGCCCTTCCAGGCGGGCTCTAGAGACCCAGTACTTC
CASSPSRRALETQYF
>TRBJ1-5|-|-|TRBV28
TGTGCCAGCAGTTCCCATAGGGAGAGGGTTAATCAGCCCCAGCATTTT
CASSSHRERVNQPQHF
>TRBJ2-7|TRBD2|many|TRBV6-1
TGTGCCAGCAGGAAAGTAGCGGGCGCCTACGAGCAGTACTTC
CASRKVAGAYEQYF
>TRBJ2-1|-|-|TRBV19
TGTGCCAGTAGTAAAGGTTGGGAGCCCTCCTACAATGAGCAGTTCTTC
CASSKGWEPSYNEQFF
>TRBJ1-1|TRBD1|once|TRBV5-1
TGCGCCAGCAGCTTGGTAGACAGGGACACTGAAGCTTTCTTT
CASSLVDRDTEAFF
>TRBJ2-3|-|-|TRBV5-4
TGTGCCAGCAGCTTGAAGGGGGGGGCAGATACGCAGTATTTT
CASSLKGGADTQYF
>TRBJ2-7|-|-|TRBV10-3
TGTGCCATCAGTGAGTCGTCCAGGGATGGGAGGGAGCAGTACTTC
CAISESSRDGREQYF
>TRBJ2-2|TRBD2|-|TRBV27
TGTGCCAGCAGCTATCTAGCGGGAGGGTACACCGGGGAGCTGTTTTTT
CASSYLAGGYTGELFF
>TRBJ2-7|TRBD2|-|TRBV5-1
TGCGCCAGCAGGGTTCTCTCTAGCGGGAGTTACGAGCAGTACTTC
CASRVLSSGSYEQYF
>TRBJ2-7|TRBD2|-|TRBV10-3
TGTGCCATCAGTGAGGGCTTGGGGGGGTACGAGCAGTACTTC
CAISEGLGGYEQYF
>TRBJ2-3|TRBD1|-|TRBV29-1
TGCAGTGACAGGACAGGGAGAACAGATACGCAGTATTTT
CSDRTGRTDTQYF
>TRBJ2-1|-|-|TRBV7-9
TGTGCCAGCAGCTCTACTAGCTCCTACAATGAGCAGTTCTTC
CASSSTSSYNEQFF
>TRBJ2-1|-|-|TRBV5-4
TGTGCCAGCGGGGGGGCCGAAGGGCAGTTCTTC
CASGGAEGQFF
>TRBJ2-1|-|-|TRBV7-6
TGTGCCAGCAGCTCCGCAGTAAGCTCCTACAATGAGCAGTTCTTC
CASSSAVSSYNEQFF
>TRBJ2-7|TRBD2|-|TRBV2
TGTGCCAGCTCTCAGTCGACCTCTATAGCGGGATCGGACTTC
CASSQSTSIAGSDF
>TRBJ2-1|TRBD1|-|TRBV13
TGTGCCAGCAGCCAAAGGACAGGTCGAGGGAATGAGCAGTTCTTC
CASSQRTGRGNEQFF
>TRBJ2-7|TRBD2|-|TRBV19
TGTGCCAGTACCCCATCCAGCGGGGCTCTCCACGAGCAGTACTTC
CASTPSSGALHEQYF
>TRBJ2-5|TRBD2|-|TRBV2
TGTGCCACCCTAGGGCTAGCGGGAGACTCCCAGTACTTC
CATLGLAGDSQYF
>TRBJ2-3|TRBD2|-|TRBV28
TGTGCCAGCAGTTTAACGGGACGTTGGACTAGCGGGATGGACCGACGATTCACAGATACGCAGTATTTT
CASSLTGRWTSGMDRRFTDTQYF
>TRBJ1-5|-|-|TRBV27
TGTGCCAGCAGTTTATACATTAGCAATCAGCCCCAGCATTTT
CASSLYISNQPQHF
>TRBJ1-2|-|-|TRBV28
TGTGCCAGCAGGGACTCATTTAAACCGGGCTACACCTTC
CASRDSFKPGYTF
>TRBJ2-7|-|-|TRBV5-1
TGCGCCAGCAGCTTGGGGGACTTCCCGAAGGGCGAGCAGTACTTC
CASSLGDFPKGEQYF
>TRBJ2-1|-|-|TRBV14
TGTGCCAGCTCGGACAGTCGGAATGAGCAGTTCTTC
CASSDSRNEQFF
>TRBJ2-7|TRBD2|-|TRBV28
TGTGCCAGCAGTTGGGGGGGGATTTACGAGCAGTACTTC
CASSWGGIYEQYF
>TRBJ2-3|-|-|TRBV11-3
TGTGCCAGCAGCTTAGGTCTAGCACCTAGCACAGATACGCAGTATTTT
CASSLGLAPSTDTQYF
>TRBJ1-1|-|-|TRBV11-3
TGTGCCAGCAGCTTAGGCGAAAACACTGAAGCTTTCTTT
CASSLGENTEAFF
>TRBJ1-1|-|-|TRBV7-9
TGTGCCAGCATGAAGGGTTGGGGCGATGCCACTGAAGCTTTCTTT
CASMKGWGDATEAFF
>TRBJ1-4|TRBD1|-|TRBV7-9
TGTGCCAGCAGAGGGACAGGGGACGAAAAACTGTTTTTT
CASRGTGDEKLFF
>TRBJ2-7|TRBD2|once|TRBV4-1
TGCGCCAGCAGCTCCGACGGGAGGGCCTACGAGCAGTACTTC
CASSSDGRAYEQYF
>TRBJ1-3|-|-|TRBV6-5
TGTGCCAGCGCCCATCGGGGGGTCTCTGGAAACACCATATATTTT
CASAHRGVSGNTIYF
>TRBJ2-1|TRBD2|few|TRBV5-4
TGTGCCAGCAGCCCGGGAGGGAGCGATGAGCAGTTCTTC
CASSPGGSDEQFF
>TRBJ2-7|-|-|TRBV10-2
TGCGCCAGCAGCCGCCCCCTGACACGGGGAGCCTACGAGCAGTACTTC
CASSRPLTRGAYEQYF
>TRBJ1-5|-|-|TRBV6-1
TGTGCCAGCAGTGAAATACCCGCAGGGCAGCACAATCAGCCCCAGCATTTT
CASSEIPAGQHNQPQHF
>TRBJ1-1|-|-|TRBV29-1
TGCAGAGGAGGGGTGGGCACTGAAGCTTTCTTT
CRGGVGTEAFF
>TRBJ2-1|TRBD2|few|TRBV29-1
TGCAGCGTTGTTCTTTCCGGGAGGGCCTACAATGAGCAGTTCTTC
CSVVLSGRAYNEQFF
>TRBJ2-2|-|-|TRBV5-5
TGTGCCAGCAGCCTGAACACCGGGGAGCTGTTTTTT
CASSLNTGELFF